This TCR beta chain was sequenced during a study of cytomegalovirus exposure and HLA in healthy donors. Study details: About 80 million unique TCR sequences came from HLA-typed donors in an early release.

Study-wide findings and caveats: CMV serostatus was the only recorded immune exposure for donors. Reportedly, cytomegalovirus status was diagnosed with high sensitivity and specificity. A later analysis reportedly found that, within productive TCRs, an Asian-associated ancestry cluster had fewer N-insertions than the mean observed across the approximately 670 donors.

The study ran its PCR with 60 Vbeta and 13 Jbeta primers. The repertoire was sequenced with immunoSEQ multiplex PCR; TCRdb's copy has only in-frame clones and lacks some. Of about 200,000 clones detected, approximately 78% appear once; the ten largest clones hold 2.7%. Regarding this clone: Its antigen is not identified.

The sample consisted of PBMCs. The source of this sequence is a woman between 40 and 55 years old in good health and CMV-seronegative.

The CDR3 sequence is CASSAGYLGHTDTQYF. Written as DNA, the CDR3 is TGCGCCAGCAGCGCGGGGTATTTGGGGCACACAGATACGCAGTATTTT. This chain connects TRBV5-1 to TRBJ2-3, with D possibly TRBD2 on 6 matching bases. Germline V CDR1 and CDR2: SGHRS, YFSETQ. Trimming removed 4 bases from V and 2 bases from J, with 17 bases in between. There are 16 residues in the CDR3.